This TCR beta chain was obtained from a study of T-cell reconstitution after alpha-beta-depleted transplantation in children. This clonotype appeared many times. During its preparation, the TCRbeta library received unique molecular identifiers. From the PCR reads, TCRdb called clonotypes with MiXCR, one entry per CDR3 protein. Of over 150,000 distinct CDR3 sequences listed, about 6.4% are singletons. The input for sequencing was PBMCs from the stem cell graft donor, taken from the stem cell graft. This receptor was obtained from a human donor who donated a stem cell graft to a child with Wiskott-Aldrich syndrome.

CDR3 sequence reads: CASSGSTSGFYNEQFF. In nucleotides, the CDR3 is TGTGCCAGTAGTGGTAGTACTAGCGGATTCTACAATGAGCAGTTCTTC. This chain connects TRBV19 to TRBJ2-1; 8 bases line up with TRBD2. Trimming at V came to 5 bases and at J to 3 bases, leaving 9 bases not matched to a gene. Germline loops: CDR1 LNHDA, CDR2 SQIVND (reference sequence). This CDR3 has 16 amino acids.